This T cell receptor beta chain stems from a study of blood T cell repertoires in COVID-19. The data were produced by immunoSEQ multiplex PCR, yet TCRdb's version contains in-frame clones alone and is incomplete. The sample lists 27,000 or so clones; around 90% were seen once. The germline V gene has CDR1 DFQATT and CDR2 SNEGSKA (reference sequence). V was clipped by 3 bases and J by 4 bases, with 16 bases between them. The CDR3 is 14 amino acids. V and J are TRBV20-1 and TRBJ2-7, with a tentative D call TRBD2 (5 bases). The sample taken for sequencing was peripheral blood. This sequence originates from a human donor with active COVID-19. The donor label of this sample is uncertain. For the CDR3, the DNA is TGCAGTGCTAGTTCTCTGGAGGAGACTTACGAGCAGTACTTC. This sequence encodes CSASSLEETYEQYF.